The present entry profiles one T cell receptor beta chain with its context. This record comes from a study of T cells after yellow fever vaccination. This CDR3 is 15 amino acids long. Germline V gene data show CDR1 as LNHDA and CDR2 as SQIVND (reference sequence). V dropped 7 bases and J dropped 9 bases, with 24 bases sitting between them. Study-level points and caveats: Detected again after the booster were most primary-vaccination clones, at almost 97% CD4 and more than 70% CD8.

TCRdb redid the calling of the 5' RACE reads with MiXCR, one entry per CDR3 protein. This table holds some 27,000 distinct CDR3 sequences, 6.3% found once. This specimen consisted of PBMCs, either bulk or a sorted T-cell subset (CD4+, CD8+, memory, or dextramer-sorted; not recorded which), obtained on the day of the yellow fever booster vaccination. This chain uses TRBV19 with TRBJ1-2; a possible D gene is TRBD1 (5 bases). The TCR sequence derives from a man aged 30-40 years who received the YFV17D yellow fever vaccine. CDR3 residues: CASTAPGQGLIRYTF. The DNA for the CDR3 is TGTGCCAGTACCGCCCCGGGGCAGGGTTTGATACGCTACACCTTC.